These 3 T cell receptor beta chains were sequenced from one sample in a study of blood T cells in healthy people across ages. Using a J-beta primer mix together with a sample-barcoded 5' primer, a second PCR was run for roughly 7 to 11 cycles. TCRdb re-called the 5' RACE reads with MiXCR, one entry per CDR3 protein. The sample carries hundreds of thousands of distinct CDR3 sequences, under 55% recorded once. Material: blood. These receptors all come from a man aged 55 to 70 in good health.

This clonotype was counted between two and nine times. This sequence joins TRBV11-2 and TRBJ2-1, with D tentatively TRBD2 (6 bases). The V gene's germline CDR1 is SGHAT and CDR2 FQNNGV. The V gene lost 1 base and the J gene lost 10 bases, with 11 bases spanning the gap. This CDR3 spans 13 amino acids. DNA of the CDR3: TGTGCCAGCAGCTTAGGTTCGGGGGACGAGCAGTTCTTC. Its protein product is CASSLGSGDEQFF. The whole variable domain, filled in from reference TRBV11-2 and TRBJ2-1, reads EAGVAQSPRYKIIEKRQSVAFWCNPISGHATLYWYQQILGQGPKLLIQFQNNGVVDDSQLPKDRFSAERLKGVDSTLKIQPAKLEDSAVYLCASSLGSGDEQFFGPGTRLTVL.

The chain carries TRBV11-1 and TRBJ2-5; no reliable D call. The CDR3 totals 13 residues. Between the trimmed V and J ends, which lost 3 bases and 9 bases, there was a span of 14 bases. Germline-derived CDR1 and CDR2 are SGHAT and FQDESV (reference sequence). The CDR3 coding sequence is TGTGCCAGCAGCTTGGCTCTCGGCCGGGCCCAGTACTTC. It yields the protein CASSLALGRAQYF.

This clonotype occurred a few times. The chain has TRBV13 and TRBJ2-4; 10 nucleotides match TRBD1. Losses at the gene ends were 3 bases for V and 14 bases for J; bases not matched to a gene: 7. This CDR3 contains 13 residues. In germline, CDR1 is PRHDT, CDR2 FYEKMQ (reference sequence). The CDR3: CASSLGQGWQEYF. CDR3 DNA sequence: TGTGCCAGCAGCTTGGGACAGGGGTGGCAGGAGTACTTC.